The 20 T cell receptor beta chains listed next were all sequenced from one sample in a study of shared clonotypes between healthy human individuals. The table came from immunoSEQ multiplex PCR; TCRdb's copy has only in-frame clones and leaves some out. The table includes 2 million to 2.5 million clones, 85% to 95% detected once. Sequenced material: naive CD4+ T cells from PBMCs. Subset noted: CD45RA+ positively selected. These receptors all come from a man aged 18-30 years in good health. Some clones in this sample may be carry-over from other donors' samples.

J is TRBJ1-1 and V is TRBV28; D is perhaps TRBD1 (5 bases). Germline V gives CDR1 MDHEN, CDR2 SYDVKM. V was pared by 5 bases and J by 8 bases, with 12 bases between. The length of the CDR3 is 12 residues. CDR3 protein: CASSTGRREAFF. The CDR3 nucleotides are TGTGCCAGCAGTACAGGACGGAGGGAAGCTTTCTTT.

The rearrangement joins TRBV7-8 to TRBJ2-1, with TRBD1 identical over 7 bases. CDR1 SGHVS and CDR2 FQNEAQ come from the germline V gene. The CDR3 totals 17 residues. Trimming took 0 bases from V and 6 from J; bases not matched to a gene: 11. CDR3 coding DNA: TGTGCCAGCAGCTTAGCCCCTACTTCCGGGACAGCCAATGAGCAGTTCTTC. Amino acid sequence: CASSLAPTSGTANEQFF.

The genes are TRBV7-2 and TRBJ2-3, with D perhaps matching TRBD2 (6 bases). V gave up 5 bases and J gave up 3 bases, with 24 bases separating them. The CDR3 is 18 amino acids. From germline, CDR1 is SGHTA and CDR2 FQGNSA. Written as DNA, the CDR3 is TGTGCCAGCAGCCCTGGGGTAGGAGGGAGATGGGGGACAGATACGCAGTATTTT. This translates into CASSPGVGGRWGTDTQYF.

The chain couples TRBV19 to TRBJ2-7; D unclear. Germline V gene data show CDR1 as LNHDA and CDR2 as SQIVND (reference sequence). The CDR3 loop spans 16 amino acids. The V and J ends lost 7 bases and 3 bases respectively, with 22 bases between them. The chain's CDR3 is CASTPFPGSQHYEQYF. DNA for the CDR3: TGTGCCAGTACCCCCTTCCCGGGCTCTCAACACTACGAGCAGTACTTC. Complete variable domain (other parts from reference TRBV19 and TRBJ2-7): DGGITQSPKYLFRKEGQNVTLSCEQNLNHDAMYWYRQDPGQGLRLIYYSQIVNDFQKGDIAEGYSVSREKKESFPLTVTSAQKNPTAFYLCASTPFPGSQHYEQYFGPGTRLTVT.

This clone was seen once. The chain combines TRBV6-6 with TRBJ2-2; no clear D gene. Germline V gene sequence: CDR1 MNHNY, CDR2 SVGAGI (reference sequence). This CDR3 comprises 16 residues. V lost 2 bases, J lost 5 bases, and 15 bases lay in between. The CDR3 loop is CASSYQRTSITGELFF. The CDR3 nucleotides read TGTGCCAGCAGTTACCAACGAACCTCCATAACCGGGGAGCTGTTTTTT.

This rearrangement joins TRBV19 to TRBJ2-1; D is perhaps TRBD2 (7 bases). V lost 2 bases and J 0 bases, leaving 11 bases between the germline ends. The CDR3 runs to 16 residues. In germline, CDR1 is LNHDA, CDR2 SQIVND (reference sequence). CDR3: CASSIKAGASYNEQFF. CDR3 sequence (DNA): TGTGCCAGTAGTATAAAGGCGGGGGCCTCCTACAATGAGCAGTTCTTC.

This chain uses TRBV7-3 with TRBJ2-2; tentatively, D is TRBD2 (5 bases). This CDR3 is built from 14 residues. V shed 5 bases and J shed 4 bases, with 11 bases lying between them. The germline CDR1 and CDR2 sequences are SGHTA and FQGTGA. CDR3: CASSHPGGTGELFF. The CDR3 DNA is TGTGCCAGCAGCCACCCCGGAGGCACCGGGGAGCTGTTTTTT.

This clone showed up just a few times. V and J are TRBV10-1 and TRBJ2-1; tentative D call: TRBD2 (5 bases). Germline V gives CDR1 WNHNN, CDR2 SYGVQD (reference sequence). Trimming took off 3 bases at V and 15 bases at J, with 15 bases between the two ends. The CDR3 length is 12 residues. The CDR3 here is CASSEVTSTLFF. In nucleotides, the CDR3 is TGCGCCAGCAGTGAAGTAACTAGTACTCTGTTCTTC.

The chain recombines TRBV18 with TRBJ1-1; no reliable D call. The ends were cut back, 3 bases at V and 8 bases at J, with 13 bases in the middle. The CDR3 consists of 13 residues. CDR1 is KGHSH and CDR2 is LQKENI in the germline V gene. The DNA of the CDR3 is TGTGCCAGCTCACCTGGACTGGATTTGGAAGCTTTCTTT. It yields the protein CASSPGLDLEAFF. Supplemented by reference TRBV18 and TRBJ1-1, the full variable domain reads NAGVMQNPRHLVRRRGQEARLRCSPMKGHSHVYWYRQLPEEGLKFMVYLQKENIIDESGMPKERFSAEFPKEGPSILRIQQVVRGDSAAYFCASSPGLDLEAFFGQGTRLTVV.

The rearrangement links TRBV6-1 to TRBJ1-5, with 8 bases matching TRBD1. Unmatched junction bases numbered 8, after V lost 7 bases and J lost 3 bases. This CDR3 comprises 15 residues. The germline V gene has CDR1 MNHNS and CDR2 SASEGT. DNA for the CDR3: TGTGCCAGCACCCGACAGGGGCCCTCCAATCAGCCCCAGCATTTT. It is translated as CASTRQGPSNQPQHF.

CDR3 nucleotides: TGCGCCAGCAGCCAGCCGCCGTTGGGACAGGGAGAAGAAAAACTGTTTTTT. As protein: CASSQPPLGQGEEKLFF. The rearrangement uses TRBV4-1 and TRBJ1-4, with 9 nucleotides matching TRBD1. V shed 3 bases and J 8 bases; nucleotides not matched to a gene: 13. The CDR3 is made up of 17 amino acids. The germline CDR1 and CDR2 sequences are MGHRA and YSYEKL.

The CDR3: CASSLAGGHTGELFF. The CDR3 coding sequence is TGCGCCAGCAGCCTGGCAGGGGGACACACCGGGGAGCTGTTTTTT. The chain is built from TRBV5-1 and TRBJ2-2; TRBD1 matches 7 bases. The CDR3 covers 15 residues. With 4 bases clipped from V and 3 bases from J, the junction kept 6 bases outside the gene matches. CDR1 and CDR2 from the germline V gene are SGHRS and YFSETQ.

In DNA form, the CDR3 reads TGTGCCAGCAGCTTGTCGGAGGGGTGGTCTGGGGCCAACGTCCTGACTTTC. It is translated as CASSLSEGWSGANVLTF. This chain connects TRBV5-6 to TRBJ2-6; perhaps TRBD2 as D (6 bases). The CDR3 sequence is 17 residues long. CDR1 and CDR2 (germline): SGHDT, YYEEEE. Trimming cost V 1 base and J 1 base, with 12 bases left between them.

The chain couples TRBV7-6 to TRBJ1-1; TRBD1 matches at 8 bases. This CDR3 is built from 15 residues. CDR1 and CDR2 from the germline V gene are SGHVS and FNYEAQ. V lost 5 bases, J lost 2 bases, and 7 bases stayed unmatched. The CDR3, as DNA: TGTGCCAGCAGCATTCAGGACAGGGCTAACACTGAAGCTTTCTTT. It specifies CASSIQDRANTEAFF.

V gene TRBV6-1 combines with J gene TRBJ1-1; D is uncertain. Germline V gives CDR1 MNHNS, CDR2 SASEGT. The CDR3 sequence is 14 residues long. Trimming removed 6 bases from V and 1 base from J, with 12 bases in between. The CDR3 DNA reads TGTGCCAGCAGCTCCGCTTTGGGGAACACTGAAGCTTTCTTT. This sequence encodes CASSSALGNTEAFF.

The chain uses TRBV10-3 and TRBJ2-5, with D possibly called TRBD1 or TRBD2 (5 bases each). Germline lookup yields CDR1 ENHRY and CDR2 SYGVKD. This CDR3 contains 14 residues. Trimming removed 5 bases at V and 5 bases at J, with 15 bases between. This chain's CDR3 is CAISISRDGETQYF. CDR3 in DNA: TGTGCCATCAGTATTAGCCGGGACGGCGAGACCCAGTACTTC.

V and J are TRBV5-1 and TRBJ2-7; tentative D call: TRBD1 (6 bases). This CDR3 has 15 residues. In germline, CDR1 is SGHRS, CDR2 YFSETQ. V dropped 4 bases and J dropped 4 bases, with 18 bases sitting between them. This CDR3 reads CASSLQAGTPYEQYF. The CDR3 DNA follows: TGCGCCAGCAGCCTTCAAGCCGGGACACCTTACGAGCAGTACTTC.

V usage is TRBV7-3 and J usage is TRBJ1-1, with D unresolved. Germline V gene sequence: CDR1 SGHTA, CDR2 FQGTGA. The CDR3 spans 13 residues. V was pared by 4 bases and J by 1 base, with 7 bases between. The CDR3 sequence: CASSWTWNTEAFF. The CDR3 DNA reads TGTGCCAGCAGCTGGACGTGGAACACTGAAGCTTTCTTT.

In this sample, this clone turned up once. J is TRBJ2-1 and V is TRBV29-1; D is undetermined. The V end lost 5 bases, the J end lost 0 bases, and 8 bases lay between the germline ends. Per the germline V gene, CDR1 is SQVTM and CDR2 is ANQGSEA. This CDR3 spans 13 amino acids. This chain's CDR3 is CSVCPDSYNEQFF. The DNA of the CDR3 is TGCAGCGTTTGCCCCGACTCCTACAATGAGCAGTTCTTC.

This chain joins TRBV23-1 and TRBJ2-7; 9 bases map to TRBD1. TRBV23-1 is an ORF; its function is uncertain. After removal of 7 bases from V and 3 bases from J, the junction contained 4 bases not matched to a gene. The CDR3 loop spans 13 amino acids. CDR3 coding DNA: TGCGCCAGCACCGGGACAGGGTACTACGAGCAGTACTTC. As protein: CASTGTGYYEQYF.